This T cell receptor (beta chain) derives from a study of cytomegalovirus exposure and HLA in healthy donors. The PCR was carried out with 60 Vbeta primers and 13 Jbeta primers. Repertoires were generated with immunoSEQ multiplex PCR, while TCRdb's copy carries only in-frame clones and drops some. This table has about 170,000 clones, around 74% appearing once. V gave up 6 bases and J gave up 4 bases, with 6 bases separating them. The germline CDR1 and CDR2 sequences are SGHVS and FQNEAQ. CDR3 size: 11 residues. This TCR was recovered from a female donor in good health and CMV-seronegative. The V call is TRBV7-8, the J call TRBJ2-5; D remains ambiguous. Sequencing used PBMCs. The CDR3 coding sequence is TGTGCCAGCAGATTGAGAGAGACCCAGTACTTC. Its protein product is CASRLRETQYF. The whole variable domain, filled in from reference TRBV7-8 and TRBJ2-5, reads GAGVSQSPRYKVAKRGQDVALRCDPISGHVSLFWYQQALGQGPEFLTYFQNEAQLDKSGLPSDRFFAERPEGSVSTLKIQRTQQEDSAVYLCASRLRETQYFGPGTRLLVL.